This record covers a single T cell receptor beta chain. Its antigen is currently unknown. Individuals who donated were healthy Caucasians from Russia aged roughly 6 to 90. The source of the sample is a study of blood T cells in healthy people across ages. The study, taken as a whole, reports: With age, beta diversity per million T cells declined roughly linearly, significantly by 30 to 40.

Using a J-beta primer mix together with a sample-barcoded 5' primer, a second PCR was run for roughly 6 to 12 cycles. Unique molecular identifiers of 12 random nucleotides labeled each cDNA. TCRdb re-analysed the 5' RACE reads in MiXCR, keeping a single row per CDR3 protein. The table has some 1.1 million distinct CDR3 sequences, about two fifths seen once. Trimming removed 5 bases from V and 6 bases from J, with 19 bases in between. This CDR3 is 15 amino acids long. Germline CDR1 and CDR2: SGHVS and FNYEAQ. The TCR comes from a man between 18 and 29 years old in good health. The V call is TRBV7-6, the J call TRBJ1-1; D unclear. Sequenced: blood. The CDR3 is CASSPSHESRAEAFF. The CDR3 nucleotides are TGTGCCAGCAGCCCATCGCACGAATCGAGGGCTGAAGCTTTCTTT.